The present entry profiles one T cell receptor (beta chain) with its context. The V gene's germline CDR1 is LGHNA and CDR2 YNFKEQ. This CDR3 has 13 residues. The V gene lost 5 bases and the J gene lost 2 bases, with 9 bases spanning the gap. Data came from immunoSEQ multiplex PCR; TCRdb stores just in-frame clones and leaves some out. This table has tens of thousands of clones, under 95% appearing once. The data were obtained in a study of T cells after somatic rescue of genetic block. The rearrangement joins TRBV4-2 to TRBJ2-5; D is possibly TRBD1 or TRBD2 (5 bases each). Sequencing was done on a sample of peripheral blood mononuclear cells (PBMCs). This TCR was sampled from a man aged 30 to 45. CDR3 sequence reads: CASSSGGQETQYF. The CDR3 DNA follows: TGTGCCAGCAGCTCTGGGGGACAAGAGACCCAGTACTTC.